This passage covers 25 T cell receptor beta chains from one sample sequenced in a study of blood T cell repertoires in COVID-19. Measured with immunoSEQ multiplex PCR; TCRdb has only the in-frame clones, and not every one. The sample consists of approximately 80,000 clones, 88% of them appearing once. Specimen: peripheral blood. The receptors come from a human donor in a cohort sampled during active COVID-19.

The V call is TRBV9, the J call TRBJ2-7, with 8 bases aligning to TRBD1. The CDR3 is 15 residues long. Germline V gene lookup returns CDR1 SGDLS and CDR2 YYNGEE. The V segment lost 0 bases and the J segment 3 bases; nucleotides outside the gene matches: 5. The CDR3 DNA reads TGTGCCAGCAGCGTAGCTCCAGGGGGCGACTACGAGCAGTACTTC. Encoded protein: CASSVAPGGDYEQYF.

V gene TRBV19 combines with J gene TRBJ1-2, with no clear D. CDR1 LNHDA and CDR2 SQIVND come from the germline V gene (reference sequence). With 7 bases removed from V and 0 bases from J, the gap between germline ends came to 6 bases. The CDR3 spans 12 residues. The CDR3 spells CASTPANYGYTF. In DNA form, the CDR3 reads TGTGCCAGTACACCAGCTAACTATGGCTACACCTTC.

The chain has TRBV6-4 and TRBJ2-7; the D gene is possibly TRBD2 (7 bases). Trimming cost V 6 bases and J 0 bases, with 9 bases left between them. Per the germline V gene, CDR1 is MRHNA and CDR2 is SNTAGT. The CDR3 loop spans 13 amino acids. The CDR3 loop is CASRAGHSYEQYF. The CDR3 DNA reads TGTGCCAGCAGAGCGGGACACTCCTACGAGCAGTACTTC.

V gene TRBV6-2 or TRBV6-3 combines with J gene TRBJ2-2; a weak D match, TRBD2 (5 bases). This CDR3 is 13 amino acids long. Looked up from germline, CDR1 is MNHEY and CDR2 is SVGEGT. V was pared by 4 bases and J by 8 bases, with 11 bases between. The CDR3, as DNA: TGTGCCAGCAGTTCCGGGGTGCTTGGGGAGCTGTTTTTT. It translates to CASSSGVLGELFF.

The rearrangement uses TRBV7-2 and TRBJ2-2; D may be TRBD1 (5 bases). Germline CDR1 is SGHTA and CDR2 is FQGNSA. This CDR3 contains 15 residues. Trimming pared 4 bases from V and 0 bases from J, leaving 9 bases between. The CDR3 sequence is CASSSDRANTGELFF. The DNA of the CDR3 is TGTGCCAGCAGCTCAGACAGAGCGAACACCGGGGAGCTGTTTTTT.

The rearrangement uses TRBV5-1 and TRBJ2-1; 8 nucleotides line up with TRBD2. V shed 0 bases, J shed 0 bases, and the junction held 5 bases outside the gene matches. The CDR3 has 17 amino acids. Germline values: CDR1 SGHRS, CDR2 YFSETQ. The CDR3 loop is CASSLVPSGSSYNEQFF. The CDR3 DNA follows: TGCGCCAGCAGCTTGGTCCCAAGCGGGAGCTCCTACAATGAGCAGTTCTTC. The entire variable domain, with the rest obtained from reference TRBV5-1 and TRBJ2-1, is as follows: KAGVTQTPRYLIKTRGQQVTLSCSPISGHRSVSWYQQTPGQGLQFLFEYFSETQRNKGNFPGRFSGRQFSNSRSEMNVSTLELGDSALYLCASSLVPSGSSYNEQFFGPGTRLTVL.

This clone has more than one count but fewer than ten. This chain uses TRBV19 with TRBJ2-7; 10 nucleotides agree with TRBD1. CDR3 length: 14 residues. Germline CDR1 is LNHDA and CDR2 is SQIVND (reference sequence). V trimming: 6 bases; J trimming: 4 bases; junction bases outside the gene matches: 6. This chain's CDR3 is CASSPTGGRYEQYF. The CDR3 DNA follows: TGTGCCAGTAGCCCGACAGGGGGCAGGTACGAGCAGTACTTC.

This clone was seen a handful of times. The chain recombines TRBV5-6 with TRBJ2-2, with unresolved D. V was pared by 1 base and J by 0 bases, with 10 bases between. The CDR3 totals 16 residues. The germline gives CDR1 SGHDT, CDR2 YYEEEE. As DNA, the CDR3 is TGTGCCAGCAGCTTGCCGACTGTCGCGAACACCGGGGAGCTGTTTTTT. Its protein product is CASSLPTVANTGELFF.

This rearrangement joins TRBV21-1 to TRBJ2-7; the table's D call, TRBD1, has no DNA check behind it. TRBV21-1 is termed a pseudogene. The CDR3 covers 17 residues. The CDR3 sequence is CASSNPSGQRLSYEQYF. For the CDR3, the DNA is TGTGCCAGCAGCAATCCTTCGGGACAGAGACTCTCCTACGAGCAGTACTTC.

V is TRBV19 and J is TRBJ1-2, with D hard to call. Trimming stripped 1 base from V and 5 bases from J, with 5 bases between. CDR1 and CDR2 from the germline V gene are LNHDA and SQIVND (reference sequence). There are 12 residues in the CDR3. This CDR3 reads CASSIGQYGYTF. CDR3 bases: TGTGCCAGTAGTATAGGGCAGTATGGCTACACCTTC.

The rearrangement links TRBV5-1 to TRBJ1-3; no clear D gene. Trimming took 2 bases from V and 0 from J, leaving 12 bases between them. The CDR3 is 16 amino acids. CDR1 is SGHRS and CDR2 is YFSETQ in the germline V gene. Written as DNA, the CDR3 is TGCGCCAGCAGCTTCGATACAGCATCCTCTGGAAACACCATATATTTT. Translating it yields CASSFDTASSGNTIYF. Complete variable domain (other parts from reference TRBV5-1 and TRBJ1-3): KAGVTQTPRYLIKTRGQQVTLSCSPISGHRSVSWYQQTPGQGLQFLFEYFSETQRNKGNFPGRFSGRQFSNSRSEMNVSTLELGDSALYLCASSFDTASSGNTIYFGEGSWLTVV.

The genes are TRBV19 and TRBJ2-6; 9 bases fit TRBD1. Germline CDR1 reads LNHDA; CDR2 reads SQIVND (reference sequence). This CDR3 has 17 amino acids. The trim removed 8 bases at V and 4 bases at J, leaving 12 bases unmatched. The chain's CDR3 is CASLPSGTGKGANVLTF. CDR3 in DNA: TGTGCCAGTCTCCCCTCCGGGACAGGGAAAGGGGCCAACGTCCTGACTTTC.

The chain combines TRBV7-3 with TRBJ1-2; unclear D gene. This CDR3 spans 13 amino acids. Germline V CDR1 and CDR2: SGHTA, FQGTGA. Trimming removed 6 bases at V and 2 bases at J, with 10 bases between. The CDR3 here is CASSLDGNYGYTF. CDR3 nucleotides: TGTGCCAGCAGTCTTGACGGGAACTATGGCTACACCTTC.

The chain combines TRBV5-6 with TRBJ1-6, with 10 bases fitting TRBD1. The length of the CDR3 is 16 residues. CDR1 SGHDT and CDR2 YYEEEE come from the germline V gene. The V and J ends lost 1 base and 6 bases, in that order; junction bases with no gene match: 4. In DNA form, the CDR3 reads TGTGCCAGCAGCTTGAGGGGACAGGGGTTTAATTCACCCCTCCACTTT. Its translation: CASSLRGQGFNSPLHF.

This chain uses TRBV5-4 with TRBJ2-7; TRBD2 is a possible D gene (6 bases). The germline V gene encodes CDR1 SGHNT and CDR2 YYREEE (reference sequence). CDR3 size: 14 residues. With 5 bases removed from V and 2 bases from J, the gap between germline ends came to 14 bases. The CDR3 protein is CASRGELATYEQYF. In nucleotides, the CDR3 is TGTGCCAGCAGGGGCGAACTAGCAACCTACGAGCAGTACTTC.

J is TRBJ1-1 and V is TRBV6-6, with 9 positions matching TRBD1. Trimming removed 6 bases from V and 1 base from J; junction bases left unmatched: 9. This CDR3 is 16 amino acids long. Germline loops: CDR1 MNHNY, CDR2 SVGAGI (reference sequence). The CDR3 nucleotides read TGTGCCAGCAGACATCCGGGACAGGGAGGGAACACTGAAGCTTTCTTT. This gives the protein CASRHPGQGGNTEAFF.

With regard to this clone: The sample holds other DNA sequences that translate to the same CDR3. The CDR3 DNA reads TGTGCCAGCTCACCCCCCTTGACAGATACGCAGTATTTT. Encoded protein: CASSPPLTDTQYF. The chain is built from TRBV18 and TRBJ2-3; no firm D call. The CDR3 spans 13 residues. CDR1 and CDR2 from the germline V gene are KGHSH and LQKENI. Trimming cost V 3 bases and J 3 bases, with 7 bases left between them.

The chain couples TRBV28 to TRBJ1-1; 8 bases agree with TRBD1. The ends lost 4 bases at V and 4 bases at J; junction bases unmatched: 8. This CDR3 is built from 15 residues. Germline values: CDR1 MDHEN, CDR2 SYDVKM. CDR3 DNA sequence: TGTGCCAGCAGTTCCCTCGGACAGGGAGCCACTGAAGCTTTCTTT. This sequence encodes CASSSLGQGATEAFF.

The CDR3 protein is CASSPIVNTEAFF. The CDR3 DNA sequence: TGTGCCAGCAGCCCGATAGTCAACACTGAAGCTTTCTTT. The chain couples TRBV28 to TRBJ1-1; D ambiguous. V was shortened by 6 bases and J by 2 bases, with 10 bases between the two germline ends. The CDR3 runs to 13 residues. Germline V lookup: CDR1 MDHEN, CDR2 SYDVKM.

The table lists this clone with a few counts. The CDR3 DNA sequence: TGTGCCAGCACCCCAGCGGCGAACACCGGGGAGCTGTTTTTT. This codes for CASTPAANTGELFF. The chain recombines TRBV6-5 with TRBJ2-2; the D gene is possibly TRBD2 (5 bases). The CDR3 is 14 residues long. V dropped 7 bases and J dropped 0 bases, with 9 bases sitting between them. Germline values: CDR1 MNHEY, CDR2 SVGAGI.

The chain links TRBV4-2 to TRBJ2-6, with D perhaps TRBD1 (6 bases). Deletions cut 1 base from V and 4 bases from J, with 11 bases between. Germline CDR1 LGHNA, CDR2 YNFKEQ. The CDR3 spans 16 residues. The CDR3 nucleotides are TGTGCCAGCAGCCAAGTGTCAGGGGCAGGGGCCAACGTCCTGACTTTC. Residues: CASSQVSGAGANVLTF.

The chain has TRBV6-5 and TRBJ2-1; 9 bases map to TRBD1. V lost 7 bases, J lost 6 bases, and 7 bases stayed unmatched. Germline V CDR1 and CDR2: MNHEY, SVGAGI. The CDR3 is 14 residues long. The CDR3 coding sequence is TGTGCCAGCACCGGGACAGGGATTATCAATGAGCAGTTCTTC. Translated, it gives CASTGTGIINEQFF.

V and J are TRBV6-4 and TRBJ2-7, with 9 bases matching TRBD1. Germline CDR1 reads MRHNA; CDR2 reads SNTAGT. V shed 5 bases, J shed 2 bases, and the junction held 13 bases outside the gene matches. This CDR3 has 17 amino acids. This CDR3 is CASSYTLRGQGTYEQYF. CDR3 nucleotide sequence: TGTGCCAGCAGTTACACCCTTCGGGGACAGGGTACCTACGAGCAGTACTTC.

CDR3 protein: CASSQDLRRNNEQFF. DNA of the CDR3: TGCGCCAGCAGCCAAGATTTGAGGAGGAACAATGAGCAGTTCTTC. The V and J genes are TRBV4-3 and TRBJ2-1, with TRBD2 as a possible D gene (5 bases). Germline V gene sequence: CDR1 LGHNA, CDR2 YSLEER. The length of the CDR3 is 15 residues. Trimming removed 0 bases at V and 5 bases at J, with 11 bases between.

The chain uses TRBV28 and TRBJ1-2; D may be TRBD1 (5 bases). CDR1 is MDHEN and CDR2 is SYDVKM in the germline V gene. V was pared by 10 bases and J by 0 bases, with 15 bases between. The CDR3 consists of 14 residues. This chain's CDR3 is CAIKSDSTNYGYTF. In DNA, the CDR3 is TGTGCCATCAAGTCAGACAGTACTAACTATGGCTACACCTTC.